A single sample gave rise to the 10 T cell receptor beta chains below, sequenced in a study of T cell repertoires in cytomegalovirus infection. Via MiXCR, TCRdb re-called the reads, giving one row per CDR3 protein. The table has fewer than 700,000 distinct CDR3 sequences, approximately 24% seen once; the top ten hold less than 10%. The specimen sequenced was CD8+ T cells from PBMCs. Receptors were obtained from a human donor in good health (CMV status not recorded). Some clones in this sample may be carry-over from other donors' samples.

V usage is TRBV29-1 and J usage is TRBJ2-7, with TRBD1 matching over 9 bases. V trimming: 4 bases; J trimming: 1 base; junction bases outside the gene matches: 8. The CDR3 is 15 residues long. Germline V CDR1 and CDR2: SQVTM, ANQGSEA. CDR3 in DNA: TGCAGCGTTGTCGTCGACAGGGGGGGTTCCTACGAGCAGTACTTC. Residues: CSVVVDRGGSYEQYF.

The sample holds many counts of this clonotype. This chain links TRBV12-3 or TRBV12-4 with TRBJ2-5; TRBD1 aligns across 7 bases. There are 16 residues in the CDR3. The ends lost 5 bases at V and 1 base at J; junction bases unmatched: 10. The CDR3 loop reads CASSPHTTGLQETQYF. CDR3 sequence (DNA): TGTGCCAGCAGTCCACACACGACAGGGCTCCAAGAGACCCAGTACTTC.

In its sample, this clonotype was seen many times. The chain combines TRBV7-9 with TRBJ2-2; 7 nucleotides match TRBD1. J gave up 6 bases and V 5 bases, and 21 bases lay outside the gene matches. The CDR3 is 19 residues long. Germline V gives CDR1 SEHNR, CDR2 FQNEAQ (reference sequence). DNA of the CDR3: TGTGCCAGCAGCCCCCCCTCTGGGACAGCACCGGGGCAGGCCGGGGAGCTGTTTTTT. Protein: CASSPPSGTAPGQAGELFF.

A note on this clonotype: Given a much more abundant clone one base away, this may be a read error. The genes are TRBV6-6 and TRBJ2-5; no clear D gene. Germline lookup yields CDR1 MNHNY and CDR2 SVGAGI (reference sequence). The CDR3 extends over 17 amino acids. The V end was cut by 0 bases, the J end by 0 bases, with 14 bases between. The CDR3 nucleotides read TGTGCCAGCAGTTACTCGAGGTGCCTCGAATACCAAGAGACCCAGTACTTC. Translating it yields CASSYSRCLEYQETQYF.

This clonotype was picked up a small number of times. The chain recombines TRBV5-4 with TRBJ2-3, with unresolved D. V was trimmed by 0 bases and J by 0 bases, leaving 11 bases between them. Germline CDR1 SGHNT, CDR2 YYREEE (reference sequence). This CDR3 has 16 amino acids. The chain's CDR3 is CASSLAISPSTDTQYF. The CDR3 DNA reads TGTGCCAGCAGCTTGGCCATATCACCTAGCACAGATACGCAGTATTTT. Looking up the rest from reference TRBV5-4 and TRBJ2-3 gives the full variable domain: ETGVTQSPTHLIKTRGQQVTLRCSSQSGHNTVSWYQQALGQGPQFIFQYYREEENGRGNFPPRFSGLQFPNYSSELNVNALELDDSALYLCASSLAISPSTDTQYFGPGTRLTVL.

This clonotype was detected only a few times. The rearrangement uses TRBV29-1 and TRBJ2-7; TRBD1 matches at 7 bases. The CDR3 sequence is 15 residues long. The germline V gene has CDR1 SQVTM and CDR2 ANQGSEA. The V gene end was trimmed by 1 base and the J gene end by 3 bases; junction bases not matched to a gene: 9. DNA for the CDR3: TGCAGCGTTGAAGTTTGGGACCGGGACAGCTACGAGCAGTACTTC. It yields the protein CSVEVWDRDSYEQYF.

This clonotype was counted between two and nine times. This sequence joins TRBV29-1 and TRBJ1-2; 10 bases map to TRBD1. Germline-derived CDR1 and CDR2 are SQVTM and ANQGSEA. This CDR3 spans 13 amino acids. CDR3: CSALGQGEAGYTF. In nucleotides, the CDR3 is TGCAGTGCTCTCGGACAGGGGGAAGCGGGCTACACCTTC.

This clonotype was counted ten times or more. V and J are TRBV7-2 and TRBJ1-1; D not resolved. The germline V and J ends were trimmed by 7 bases and 4 bases, with 10 bases remaining between them. CDR1 and CDR2 from the germline V gene are SGHTA and FQGNSA. The CDR3 is 12 amino acids. The CDR3 region is CASTARVTEAFF. The CDR3, as DNA: TGTGCCAGCACTGCGAGGGTCACTGAAGCTTTCTTT.

This chain links TRBV6-6 with TRBJ2-2, with D possibly TRBD1 on 5 matching bases. Trimming stripped 2 bases from V and 1 base from J, with 14 bases between. This CDR3 region has 17 residues. CDR1 is MNHNY, CDR2 SVGAGI, per germline (reference sequence). CDR3 coding DNA: TGTGCCAGCAGTTACCAGGCAGGGCCTCTGAACACCGGGGAGCTGTTTTTT. This encodes CASSYQAGPLNTGELFF.

This clonotype was found many times. The chain recombines TRBV7-8 with TRBJ2-1, with D perhaps TRBD2 (5 bases). Deletions cut 5 bases from V and 7 bases from J, with 9 bases between. The germline V gene encodes CDR1 SGHVS and CDR2 FQNEAQ. CDR3 length: 12 residues. CDR3 loop: CASSEGRNEQFF. The DNA for the CDR3 is TGTGCCAGCAGCGAAGGGAGAAATGAGCAGTTCTTC. Variable domain in full (rest from reference TRBV7-8 and TRBJ2-1): GAGVSQSPRYKVAKRGQDVALRCDPISGHVSLFWYQQALGQGPEFLTYFQNEAQLDKSGLPSDRFFAERPEGSVSTLKIQRTQQEDSAVYLCASSEGRNEQFFGPGTRLTVL.